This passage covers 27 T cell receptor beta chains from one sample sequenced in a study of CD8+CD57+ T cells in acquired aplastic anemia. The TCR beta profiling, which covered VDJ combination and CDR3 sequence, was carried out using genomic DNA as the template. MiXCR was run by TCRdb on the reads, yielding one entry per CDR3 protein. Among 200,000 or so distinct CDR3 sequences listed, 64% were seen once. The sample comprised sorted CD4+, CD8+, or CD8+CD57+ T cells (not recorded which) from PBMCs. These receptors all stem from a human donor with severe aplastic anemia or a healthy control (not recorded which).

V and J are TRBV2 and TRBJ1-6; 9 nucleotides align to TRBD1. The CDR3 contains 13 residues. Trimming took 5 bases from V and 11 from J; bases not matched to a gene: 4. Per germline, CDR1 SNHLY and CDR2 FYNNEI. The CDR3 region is CASSPGQGPPLHF. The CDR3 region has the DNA TGTGCCAGCAGTCCGGGACAGGGTCCACCCCTCCACTTT.

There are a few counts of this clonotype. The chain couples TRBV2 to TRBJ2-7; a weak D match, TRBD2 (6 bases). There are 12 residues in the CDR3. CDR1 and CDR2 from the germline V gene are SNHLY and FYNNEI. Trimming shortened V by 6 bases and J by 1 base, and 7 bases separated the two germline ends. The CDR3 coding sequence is TGTGCCAGCAGGGACTATTCCTACGAGCAGTACTTC. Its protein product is CASRDYSYEQYF. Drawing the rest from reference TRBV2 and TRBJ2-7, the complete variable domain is EPEVTQTPSHQVTQMGQEVILRCVPISNHLYFYWYRQILGQKVEFLVSFYNNEISEKSEIFDDQFSVERPDGSNFTLKIRSTKLEDSAMYFCASRDYSYEQYFGPGTRLTVT.

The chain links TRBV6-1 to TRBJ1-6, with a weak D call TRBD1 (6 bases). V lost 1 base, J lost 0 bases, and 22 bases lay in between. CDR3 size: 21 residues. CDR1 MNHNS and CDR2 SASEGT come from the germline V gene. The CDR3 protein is CASSEGDFGQGRSSYNSPLHF. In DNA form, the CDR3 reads TGTGCCAGCAGTGAAGGGGACTTCGGCCAGGGGCGTAGCTCCTATAATTCACCCCTCCACTTT.

The CDR3 region is CAIRGLAGVGTGELFF. The CDR3 nucleotides read TGTGCCATCAGGGGACTAGCGGGAGTGGGTACCGGGGAGCTGTTTTTT. The V and J genes are TRBV10-3 and TRBJ2-2; 14 nucleotides align to TRBD2. J was trimmed by 5 bases and V by 6 bases; bases with no gene match: 5. The CDR3 is made up of 16 amino acids. Germline values: CDR1 ENHRY, CDR2 SYGVKD.

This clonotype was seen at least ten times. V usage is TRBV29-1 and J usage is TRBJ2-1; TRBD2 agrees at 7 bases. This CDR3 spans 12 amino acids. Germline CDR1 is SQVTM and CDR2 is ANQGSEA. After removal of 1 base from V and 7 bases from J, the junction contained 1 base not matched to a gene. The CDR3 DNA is TGCAGCGTTGAAGGGGGAGGGAATGAGCAGTTCTTC. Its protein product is CSVEGGGNEQFF.

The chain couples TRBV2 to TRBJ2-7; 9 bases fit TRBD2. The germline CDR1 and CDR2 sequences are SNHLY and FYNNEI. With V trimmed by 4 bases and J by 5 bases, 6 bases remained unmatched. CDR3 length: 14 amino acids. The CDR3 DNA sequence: TGTGCCAGCAGTGCGGGACTAGCAGTCAACGAGCAGTACTTC. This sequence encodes CASSAGLAVNEQYF.

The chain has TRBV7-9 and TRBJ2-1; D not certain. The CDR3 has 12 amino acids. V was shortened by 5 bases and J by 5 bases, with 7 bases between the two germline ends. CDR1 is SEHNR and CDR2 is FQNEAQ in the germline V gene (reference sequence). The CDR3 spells CASSAQDNEQFF. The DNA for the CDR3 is TGTGCCAGCAGCGCACAAGACAATGAGCAGTTCTTC. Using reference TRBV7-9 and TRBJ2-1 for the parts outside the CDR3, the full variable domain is DTGVSQNPRHKITKRGQNVTFRCDPISEHNRLYWYRQTLGQGPEFLTYFQNEAQLEKSRLLSDRFSAERPKGSFSTLEIQRTEQGDSAMYLCASSAQDNEQFFGPGTRLTVL.

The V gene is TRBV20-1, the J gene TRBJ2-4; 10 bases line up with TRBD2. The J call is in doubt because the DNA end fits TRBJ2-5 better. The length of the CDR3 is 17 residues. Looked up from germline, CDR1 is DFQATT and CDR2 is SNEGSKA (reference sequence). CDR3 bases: TGCAGTGCCAGACTTACCACGGGACTAGCGCTCCAAGAGACCCAGTACTTC. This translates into CSARLTTGLALQETQYF.

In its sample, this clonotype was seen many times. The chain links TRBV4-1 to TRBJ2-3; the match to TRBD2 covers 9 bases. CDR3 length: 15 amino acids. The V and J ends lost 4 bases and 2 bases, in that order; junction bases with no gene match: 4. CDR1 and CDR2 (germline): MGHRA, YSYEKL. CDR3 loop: CASSLAGDLTDTQYF. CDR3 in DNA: TGCGCCAGCAGCCTAGCGGGGGATCTCACAGATACGCAGTATTTT.

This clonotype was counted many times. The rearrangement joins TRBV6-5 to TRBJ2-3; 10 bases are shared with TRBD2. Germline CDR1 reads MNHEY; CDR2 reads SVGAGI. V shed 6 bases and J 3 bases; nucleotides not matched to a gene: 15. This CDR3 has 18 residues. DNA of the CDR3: TGTGCCAGCAGCCTCCATGGGCTAGCGGGAGCCGGTACAGATACGCAGTATTTT. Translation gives CASSLHGLAGAGTDTQYF.

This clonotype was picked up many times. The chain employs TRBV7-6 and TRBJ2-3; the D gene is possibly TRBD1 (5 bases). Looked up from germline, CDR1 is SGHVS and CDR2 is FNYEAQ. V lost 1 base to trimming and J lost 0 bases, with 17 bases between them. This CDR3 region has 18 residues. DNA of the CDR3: TGTGCCAGCAGCTTAGTTGACAGTGGGTACACTAGCACAGATACGCAGTATTTT. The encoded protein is CASSLVDSGYTSTDTQYF.

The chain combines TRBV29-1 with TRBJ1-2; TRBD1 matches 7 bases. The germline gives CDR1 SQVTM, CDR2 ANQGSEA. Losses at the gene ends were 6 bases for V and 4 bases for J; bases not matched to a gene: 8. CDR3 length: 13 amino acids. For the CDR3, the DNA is TGCAGCGTGACTGAGGGGGCACGCTATGGCTACACCTTC. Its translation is CSVTEGARYGYTF.

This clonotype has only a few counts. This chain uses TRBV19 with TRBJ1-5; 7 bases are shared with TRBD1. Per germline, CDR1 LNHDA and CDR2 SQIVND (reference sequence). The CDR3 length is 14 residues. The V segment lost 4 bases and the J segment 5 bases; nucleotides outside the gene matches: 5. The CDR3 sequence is CASSTSTGYQPQHF. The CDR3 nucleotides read TGTGCCAGTAGTACCTCGACAGGGTATCAGCCCCAGCATTTT.

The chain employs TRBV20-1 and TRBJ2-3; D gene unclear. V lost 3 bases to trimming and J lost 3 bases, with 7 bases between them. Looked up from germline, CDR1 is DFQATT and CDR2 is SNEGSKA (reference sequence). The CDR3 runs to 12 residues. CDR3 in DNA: TGCAGTGCTAGTATGGCTACAGATACGCAGTATTTT. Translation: CSASMATDTQYF.

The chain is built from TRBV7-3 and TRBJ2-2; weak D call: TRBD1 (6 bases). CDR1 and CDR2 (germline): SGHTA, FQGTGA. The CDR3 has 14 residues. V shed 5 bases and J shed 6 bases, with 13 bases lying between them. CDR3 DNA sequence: TGTGCCAGCAGCCCATGGACAGCCCCCGGGGAGCTGTTTTTT. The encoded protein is CASSPWTAPGELFF.

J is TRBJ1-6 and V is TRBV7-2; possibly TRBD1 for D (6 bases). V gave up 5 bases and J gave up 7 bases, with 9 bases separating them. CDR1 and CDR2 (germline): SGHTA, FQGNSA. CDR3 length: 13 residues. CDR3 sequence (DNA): TGTGCCAGCAGCGGACAGATCAATTCACCCCTCCACTTT. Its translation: CASSGQINSPLHF.

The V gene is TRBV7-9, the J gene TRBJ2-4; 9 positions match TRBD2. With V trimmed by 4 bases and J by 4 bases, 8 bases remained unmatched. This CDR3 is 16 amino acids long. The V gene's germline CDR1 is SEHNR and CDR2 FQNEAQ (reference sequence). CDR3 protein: CASSSSWTSEKNIQYF. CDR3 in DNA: TGTGCCAGCAGCTCTTCGTGGACTAGCGAGAAAAACATTCAGTACTTC.

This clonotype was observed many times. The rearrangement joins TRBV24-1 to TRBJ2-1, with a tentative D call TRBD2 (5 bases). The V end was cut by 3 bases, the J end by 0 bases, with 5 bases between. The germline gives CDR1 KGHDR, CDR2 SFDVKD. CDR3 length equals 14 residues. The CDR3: CATSDEGSYNEQFF. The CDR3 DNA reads TGTGCCACCAGTGATGAGGGCTCCTACAATGAGCAGTTCTTC.

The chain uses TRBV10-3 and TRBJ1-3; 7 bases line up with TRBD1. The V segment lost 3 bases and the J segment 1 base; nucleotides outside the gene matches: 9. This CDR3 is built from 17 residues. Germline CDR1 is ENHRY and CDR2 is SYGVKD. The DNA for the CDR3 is TGTGCCATCAGTGATCAGTTGGACAGGCCGTCTGGAAACACCATATATTTT. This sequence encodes CAISDQLDRPSGNTIYF.

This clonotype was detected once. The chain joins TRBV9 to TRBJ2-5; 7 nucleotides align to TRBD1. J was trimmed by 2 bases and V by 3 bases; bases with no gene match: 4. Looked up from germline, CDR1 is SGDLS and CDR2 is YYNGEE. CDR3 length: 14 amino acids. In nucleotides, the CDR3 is TGTGCCAGCAGCGCGGGACAGCGTCAAGAGACCCAGTACTTC. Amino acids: CASSAGQRQETQYF.

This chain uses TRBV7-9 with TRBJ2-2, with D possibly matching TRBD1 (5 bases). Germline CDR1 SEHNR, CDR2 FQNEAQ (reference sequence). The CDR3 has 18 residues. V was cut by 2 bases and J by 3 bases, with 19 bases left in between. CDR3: CASSLLSGIHGYTGELFF. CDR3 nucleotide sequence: TGTGCCAGCAGCTTACTTTCAGGGATCCATGGCTACACCGGGGAGCTGTTTTTT.

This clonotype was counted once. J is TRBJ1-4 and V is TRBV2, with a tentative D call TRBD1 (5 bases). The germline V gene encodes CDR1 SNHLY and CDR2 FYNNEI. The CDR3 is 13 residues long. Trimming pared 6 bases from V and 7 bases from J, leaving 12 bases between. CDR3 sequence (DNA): TGTGCCAGCAGGGGGACGGCATTTGAAAAACTGTTTTTT. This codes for CASRGTAFEKLFF.

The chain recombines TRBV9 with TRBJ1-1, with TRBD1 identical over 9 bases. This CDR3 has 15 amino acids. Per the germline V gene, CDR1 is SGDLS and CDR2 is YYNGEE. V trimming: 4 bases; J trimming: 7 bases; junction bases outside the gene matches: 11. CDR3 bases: TGTGCCAGCAGCTTTCATCTGACAGGGGGAGATGAAGCTTTCTTT. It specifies CASSFHLTGGDEAFF.

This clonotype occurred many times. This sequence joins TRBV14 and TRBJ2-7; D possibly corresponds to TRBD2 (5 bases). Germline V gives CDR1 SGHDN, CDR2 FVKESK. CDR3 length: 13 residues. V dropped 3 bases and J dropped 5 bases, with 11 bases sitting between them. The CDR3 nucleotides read TGTGCCAGCAGCCAGCGGGCCGTGAACGAGCAGTACTTC. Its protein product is CASSQRAVNEQYF.

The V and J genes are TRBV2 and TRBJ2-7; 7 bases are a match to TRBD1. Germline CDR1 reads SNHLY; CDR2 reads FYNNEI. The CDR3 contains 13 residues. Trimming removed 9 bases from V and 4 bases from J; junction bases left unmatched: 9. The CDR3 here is CASGTESFYEQYF. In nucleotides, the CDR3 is TGTGCCAGTGGGACAGAGTCTTTTTACGAGCAGTACTTC.

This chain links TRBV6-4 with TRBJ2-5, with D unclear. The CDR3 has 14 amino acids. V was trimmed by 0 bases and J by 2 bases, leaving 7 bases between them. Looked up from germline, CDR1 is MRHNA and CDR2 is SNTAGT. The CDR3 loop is CASSDSGGQETQYF. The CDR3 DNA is TGTGCCAGCAGTGACTCGGGCGGTCAAGAGACCCAGTACTTC.

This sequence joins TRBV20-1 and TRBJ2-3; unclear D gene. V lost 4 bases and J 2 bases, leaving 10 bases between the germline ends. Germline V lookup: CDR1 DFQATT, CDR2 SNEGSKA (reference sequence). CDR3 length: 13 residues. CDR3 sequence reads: CSAKLGSTDTQYF. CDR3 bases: TGCAGTGCTAAGTTGGGATCCACAGATACGCAGTATTTT.